Below, 24 T cell receptor beta chains from the same sample are listed, as sequenced in a study of blood T cell repertoires in COVID-19. Produced via immunoSEQ multiplex PCR; TCRdb's table is partial and in-frame only. Seen here are 200,000 or so clones, about 80% observed once, and the top ten hold 6% to 8%. Specimen: PBMCs or T cells enriched from blood (not recorded which). The receptor set was obtained from a middle-aged man who had recovered from COVID-19.

J is TRBJ2-3 and V is TRBV4-1; D unclear. CDR3 length: 14 residues. The V gene lost 1 base and the J gene lost 1 base, with 6 bases spanning the gap. Per the germline V gene, CDR1 is MGHRA and CDR2 is YSYEKL. CDR3 region: CASSQGPGTDTQYF. For the CDR3, the DNA is TGCGCCAGCAGCCAAGGGCCAGGCACAGATACGCAGTATTTT.

The rearrangement links TRBV15 to TRBJ1-2; D is ambiguous. Germline V CDR1 and CDR2: LNHNV, YYDKDF (reference sequence). CDR3 length: 15 residues. The V and J ends lost 1 base and 8 bases respectively, with 17 bases between them. CDR3 sequence reads: CATSRGTASSEGYTF. The CDR3 bases are TGTGCCACCAGCAGAGGCACAGCCTCTTCGGAAGGCTACACCTTC. The entire variable domain, with the rest obtained from reference TRBV15 and TRBJ1-2, is as follows: DAMVIQNPRYQVTQFGKPVTLSCSQTLNHNVMYWYQQKSSQAPKLLFHYYDKDFNNEADTPDNFQSRRPNTSFCFLDIRSPGLGDTAMYLCATSRGTASSEGYTFGSGTRLTVV.

The rearrangement joins TRBV10-1 to TRBJ1-1, with D possibly being TRBD1 (5 bases). CDR1 WNHNN and CDR2 SYGVQD come from the germline V gene (reference sequence). The CDR3 is 13 residues long. V dropped 3 bases and J dropped 3 bases, with 8 bases sitting between them. The CDR3 is CASSDGGYTEAFF. DNA for the CDR3: TGCGCCAGCAGTGACGGGGGTTACACTGAAGCTTTCTTT.

V usage is TRBV7-2 and J usage is TRBJ1-2; perhaps TRBD1 as D (5 bases). CDR1 SGHTA and CDR2 FQGNSA come from the germline V gene. The CDR3 runs 14 residues. Trimming removed 9 bases from V and 2 bases from J, with 16 bases in between. The CDR3 is CAREVGLSNYGYTF. CDR3 nucleotides: TGTGCCAGGGAGGTGGGACTATCCAACTATGGCTACACCTTC.

The chain carries TRBV19 and TRBJ1-1; no clear D. This CDR3 region has 14 residues. Germline assignment: CDR1 LNHDA and CDR2 SQIVND (reference sequence). The V end was cut by 6 bases, the J end by 5 bases, with 16 bases between. The CDR3 DNA reads TGTGCCAGTAGCCACGTCAGGTCGGGGACTGAAGCTTTCTTT. This codes for CASSHVRSGTEAFF.

This chain joins TRBV6-6 and TRBJ2-5, with 8 nucleotides matching TRBD1. This CDR3 contains 12 residues. Losses at the gene ends were 7 bases for V and 4 bases for J; bases not matched to a gene: 2. Germline V lookup: CDR1 MNHNY, CDR2 SVGAGI (reference sequence). CDR3: CASIGQGETQYF. CDR3 bases: TGTGCCAGCATTGGACAGGGAGAGACCCAGTACTTC.

Comment on this clone: A read error may be the cause here, since a much bigger clone is one base away. DNA of the CDR3: TGTGCCAGCAGTTTAGGGGGGGGCACTGAAGCTTTCTTT. Residues: CASSLGGGTEAFF. The J gene is TRBJ1-1, the V gene TRBV12-3 or TRBV12-4, with TRBD1 as a possible D gene (5 bases). CDR3 length equals 13 residues. V lost 1 base and J lost 4, with 7 bases in between.

The gene calls are TRBV19 and TRBJ2-5; a weak D match, TRBD1 (5 bases). In germline, CDR1 is LNHDA, CDR2 SQIVND (reference sequence). Trimming removed 5 bases from V and 2 bases from J, with 9 bases in between. This CDR3 is 13 amino acids long. CDR3 sequence reads: CASSPNRQETQYF. The CDR3 coding sequence is TGTGCCAGTAGTCCAAACAGGCAAGAGACCCAGTACTTC.

The gene calls are TRBV28 and TRBJ1-6; 8 bases line up with TRBD1. With V trimmed by 4 bases and J by 0 bases, 5 bases remained unmatched. From germline, CDR1 is MDHEN and CDR2 SYDVKM. The CDR3 is made up of 17 amino acids. Here the CDR3 DNA reads TGTGCCAGCAGTTGGGACAGGCCGAGCTCCTATAATTCACCCCTCCACTTT. This encodes CASSWDRPSSYNSPLHF.

This chain uses TRBV4-2 with TRBJ1-2; 7 positions match TRBD1. In germline, CDR1 is LGHNA, CDR2 YNFKEQ. V was pared by 1 base and J by 5 bases, with 7 bases of the junction left unmatched. This CDR3 has 15 amino acids. The CDR3 DNA sequence: TGTGCCAGCAGCCAAGGGGGACAGACTACTTATGGCTACACCTTC. This codes for CASSQGGQTTYGYTF.

The rearrangement joins TRBV19 to TRBJ1-2, with no clear D. In germline, CDR1 is LNHDA, CDR2 SQIVND (reference sequence). V shed 6 bases and J shed 6 bases, with 14 bases lying between them. This CDR3 has 13 residues. CDR3 amino acids: CASSPRVRDGYTF. The CDR3 DNA reads TGTGCCAGTAGCCCACGGGTCCGTGATGGCTACACCTTC.

In its sample, this clone was seen once. The chain uses TRBV19 and TRBJ1-1; D ambiguous. Germline assignment: CDR1 LNHDA and CDR2 SQIVND (reference sequence). V lost 3 bases to trimming and J lost 8 bases, with 10 bases between them. The CDR3 contains 12 residues. The CDR3 here is CASSISAAEAFF. The CDR3 DNA follows: TGTGCCAGTAGTATCTCAGCGGCGGAAGCTTTCTTT.

J is TRBJ2-1 and V is TRBV7-9, with D possibly TRBD1 on 7 matching bases. CDR1 and CDR2 (germline): SEHNR, FQNEAQ (reference sequence). Trimming stripped 5 bases from V and 8 bases from J, with 10 bases between. There are 12 residues in the CDR3. The CDR3 protein is CASSRRGDEQFF. The CDR3 DNA is TGTGCCAGCAGCCGCAGGGGGGATGAGCAGTTCTTC.

The chain employs TRBV6-2 or TRBV6-3 and TRBJ1-1; possible D gene TRBD1, 5 bases. The CDR3 sequence is 15 residues long. V was cut by 6 bases and J by 8 bases, with 22 bases left in between. CDR1 and CDR2 from the germline V gene are MNHEY and SVGEGT. CDR3 sequence reads: CASSHLSGFPPEAFF. The CDR3 nucleotides read TGTGCCAGCAGCCATCTCTCAGGGTTCCCTCCCGAAGCTTTCTTT.

V is TRBV21-1 and J is TRBJ2-3; the D call of TRBD2 is as the table states it, not checked on the DNA. TRBV21-1 is recorded as a pseudogene. There are 15 residues in the CDR3. CDR3 nucleotides: TGTGCCAGCAGCAATATCGGGGGGTGCACAGATACGCAGTATTTT. This codes for CASSNIGGCTDTQYF.

The chain is built from TRBV7-9 and TRBJ2-7; 9 bases fit TRBD2. The CDR3 contains 15 residues. CDR1 and CDR2 from the germline V gene are SEHNR and FQNEAQ (reference sequence). V gave up 6 bases and J gave up 2 bases; unmatched junction bases: 8. The CDR3 nucleotides are TGTGCCAGCAGACCCGGGACTAGCCGCACCTACGAGCAGTACTTC. The encoded protein is CASRPGTSRTYEQYF.

The chain has TRBV13 and TRBJ1-1, with a tentative D call TRBD1 (5 bases). Germline assignment: CDR1 PRHDT and CDR2 FYEKMQ (reference sequence). The CDR3 is made up of 17 amino acids. Trimming cost V 4 bases and J 3 bases, with 21 bases left between them. CDR3 amino acids: CASSSWGPGVWDTEAFF. The DNA for the CDR3 is TGTGCCAGCAGCTCGTGGGGACCGGGAGTATGGGACACTGAAGCTTTCTTT.

The rearrangement links TRBV5-1 to TRBJ2-3; D ambiguous. Per the germline V gene, CDR1 is SGHRS and CDR2 is YFSETQ. This CDR3 is 15 amino acids long. With 7 bases removed from V and 6 bases from J, the gap between germline ends came to 21 bases. The CDR3 spells CASGDGYLGVDTQYF. CDR3 DNA: TGCGCCAGCGGAGATGGTTATTTGGGTGTGGATACGCAGTATTTT.

This chain connects TRBV20-1 to TRBJ1-2, with 8 bases lining up with TRBD1. The CDR3 runs to 11 residues. With 1 base clipped from V and 13 bases from J, the junction kept 5 bases outside the gene matches. Germline loops: CDR1 DFQATT, CDR2 SNEGSKA (reference sequence). The CDR3 is CSARGGQGRTF. CDR3 coding DNA: TGCAGTGCTAGAGGCGGACAGGGACGCACCTTC.

V usage is TRBV28 and J usage is TRBJ1-5, with 7 bases lining up with TRBD1. CDR1 is MDHEN and CDR2 is SYDVKM in the germline V gene. V trimming: 5 bases; J trimming: 2 bases; junction bases outside the gene matches: 9. This CDR3 region has 16 residues. The CDR3 DNA reads as TGTGCCAGCAGTACACCGACAGGGACTGGCAATCAGCCCCAGCATTTT. Its protein product is CASSTPTGTGNQPQHF. Looking up the rest from reference TRBV28 and TRBJ1-5 gives the full variable domain: DVKVTQSSRYLVKRTGEKVFLECVQDMDHENMFWYRQDPGLGLRLIYFSYDVKMKEKGDIPEGYSVSREKKERFSLILESASTNQTSMYLCASSTPTGTGNQPQHFGDGTRLSIL.

The chain links TRBV3-1 (or the pseudogene TRBV3-2) to TRBJ2-1, with a tentative D call TRBD2 (6 bases). The germline V gene has CDR1 LGHDT and CDR2 YNNKEL (reference sequence). This CDR3 region has 18 residues. Trimming pared 1 base from V and 2 bases from J, leaving 18 bases between. The CDR3 sequence: CASSQGGTGTPAYNEQFF. The CDR3 nucleotides read TGTGCCAGCAGCCAAGGTGGTACCGGGACTCCCGCCTACAATGAGCAGTTCTTC.

V usage is TRBV5-4 and J usage is TRBJ1-5, with TRBD1 as a possible D gene (5 bases). CDR1 is SGHNT and CDR2 is YYREEE in the germline V gene (reference sequence). Trimming left V 2 bases short and J 0 bases short, with 9 bases between. The CDR3 has 15 residues. The CDR3 region has the DNA TGTGCCAGCAGCTTCGGGGGAAATAGCAATCAGCCCCAGCATTTT. Translated, it gives CASSFGGNSNQPQHF.

The genes are TRBV3-1 (or the pseudogene TRBV3-2) and TRBJ2-2; D is unclear. The CDR3 runs 11 residues. Between the trimmed V and J ends, which lost 4 bases and 7 bases, there was a span of 4 bases. Germline V CDR1 and CDR2: LGHDT, YNNKEL (reference sequence). This CDR3 is CASSRSGELFF. CDR3 DNA: TGTGCCAGCAGCCGTAGCGGGGAGCTGTTTTTT.

The V call is TRBV6-2 or TRBV6-3, the J call TRBJ1-6, with TRBD1 matching 7 bases. CDR3 length: 14 amino acids. The germline CDR1 and CDR2 sequences are MNHEY and SVGEGT. Unmatched junction bases numbered 4, after V lost 4 bases and J lost 7 bases. The CDR3 region has the DNA TGTGCCAGCAGTTTTGTACAGGGGAATTCACCCCTCCACTTT. As protein: CASSFVQGNSPLHF.